Sequencing of this T cell receptor beta chain was carried out in a study of tumor-infiltrating lymphocytes in primary liver carcinoma. This clonotype was observed at least ten times. Alongside blood RNA obtained from unsorted whole blood, germline DNA was also extracted. Starting material of about 0.45 ug total RNA yielded TCR beta cDNA via a constant-region primer. Slightly modified ARM-PCR with three nested multiplex PCR rounds yielded TCR beta libraries. The first two PCR rounds used TRBV1-TRBV30 primers with a Cbeta primer, 9 to 10 cycles each. TCRdb ran MiXCR on the multiplex PCR reads and lists one entry per CDR3 protein. The repertoire consists of 300,000 to 350,000 distinct CDR3 sequences, with about two thirds occurring once and the leading ten covering about 6.5%. Germline V gene data show CDR1 as WSHSY and CDR2 as SAAADI. The CDR3 length is 13 residues. The V end was cut by 3 bases, the J end by 5 bases, with 10 bases between.

This receptor was identified in a man aged 40-55 years with primary liver carcinoma and hepatitis B virus infection. The genes are TRBV10-2 and TRBJ1-1, with D unresolved. Sequenced sample: peripheral blood. This chain's CDR3 is CASSDYWGTEAFF. CDR3 in DNA: TGCGCCAGCAGTGACTATTGGGGAACTGAAGCTTTCTTT.